This entry lists 10 T cell receptor beta chains sequenced from one sample in a study of cytomegalovirus exposure and HLA in healthy donors. Only in-frame clones appear in the TCRdb table, and some are missing; sequencing was by immunoSEQ multiplex PCR. Among about 160,000 clones listed, about 86% were seen once. Input material: PBMCs. These receptor sequences come from a woman between 18 and 29 years old in good health and CMV-seronegative.

The CDR3 is CASTFPSTDTQYF. For the CDR3, the DNA is TGTGCCAGCACCTTTCCTTCTACAGATACGCAGTATTTT. This chain links TRBV7-6 with TRBJ2-3; D ambiguous. V lost 7 bases to trimming and J lost 3 bases, with 11 bases between them. The germline CDR1 and CDR2 sequences are SGHVS and FNYEAQ. This CDR3 spans 13 amino acids. Filled out from reference TRBV7-6 and TRBJ2-3, the complete variable domain reads GAGVSQSPRYKVTKRGQDVALRCDPISGHVSLYWYRQALGQGPEFLTYFNYEAQQDKSGLPNDRFSAERPEGSISTLTIQRTEQRDSAMYRCASTFPSTDTQYFGPGTRLTVL.

This chain connects TRBV12-5 to TRBJ1-2, with D hard to call. This CDR3 spans 13 amino acids. CDR1 LGHNT and CDR2 FRNRAP come from the germline V gene. Deletions cut 2 bases from V and 4 bases from J, with 8 bases between. The CDR3 here is CASGLSWSYGYTF. The CDR3 DNA reads as TGTGCTAGTGGTTTGTCATGGAGCTATGGCTACACCTTC. The entire variable domain, with the rest obtained from reference TRBV12-5 and TRBJ1-2, is as follows: DARVTQTPRHKVTEMGQEVTMRCQPILGHNTVFWYRQTMMQGLELLAYFRNRAPLDDSGMPKDRFSAEMPDATLATLKIQPSEPRDSAVYFCASGLSWSYGYTFGSGTRLTVV.

The chain couples TRBV30 to TRBJ1-5; 9 nucleotides agree with TRBD1. Germline V lookup: CDR1 GTSNPN, CDR2 SVGIG (reference sequence). V lost 5 bases, J lost 5 bases, and 4 bases stayed unmatched. This CDR3 has 13 residues. For the CDR3, the DNA is TGTGCCTGGTCGGGACAGGGATATCAGCCCCAGCATTTT. Its protein is CAWSGQGYQPQHF.

The rearrangement uses TRBV28 and TRBJ1-4; 9 nucleotides align to TRBD1. From germline, CDR1 is MDHEN and CDR2 SYDVKM. This CDR3 is built from 14 residues. V dropped 6 bases and J dropped 6; count of bases not matched to a gene: 5. This chain's CDR3 is CASSKGQGHEKLFF. In DNA, the CDR3 is TGTGCCAGCAGCAAAGGACAGGGGCATGAAAAACTGTTTTTT.

This chain links TRBV4-1 with TRBJ1-1; maybe TRBD1 (6 bases). Germline loops: CDR1 MGHRA, CDR2 YSYEKL. The CDR3 covers 15 residues. V gave up 4 bases and J gave up 4 bases, with 16 bases separating them. The CDR3 bases are TGCGCCAGCAGCCCCGTGGGGGGGGCGGTCACTGAAGCTTTCTTT. Encoded protein: CASSPVGGAVTEAFF.

The V call is TRBV4-1, the J call TRBJ1-5; D gene uncertain. The germline gives CDR1 MGHRA, CDR2 YSYEKL. The CDR3 is made up of 14 amino acids. The ends were cut back, 0 bases at V and 7 bases at J, with 10 bases in the middle. In DNA, the CDR3 is TGCGCCAGCAGCCAAGATTCAGGCGGGCAGCCCCAGCATTTT. Translation gives CASSQDSGGQPQHF.

The J gene is TRBJ2-5, the V gene TRBV4-3; D possibly corresponds to TRBD1 (5 bases). Germline assignment: CDR1 LGHNA and CDR2 YSLEER. Trimming left V 0 bases short and J 2 bases short, with 13 bases between. CDR3 size: 16 residues. CDR3 amino acids: CASSQDLYPGQETQYF. The CDR3, as DNA: TGCGCCAGCAGCCAAGATCTTTATCCAGGGCAAGAGACCCAGTACTTC.

The genes are TRBV4-1 and TRBJ1-1; D gene ambiguous. Germline CDR1 MGHRA, CDR2 YSYEKL. V was cut by 0 bases and J by 2 bases, with 7 bases left in between. The CDR3 loop spans 14 amino acids. The CDR3 nucleotides read TGCGCCAGCAGCCAAGATTCGGTCAACACTGAAGCTTTCTTT. This translates into CASSQDSVNTEAFF.

The chain couples TRBV19 to TRBJ1-2, with TRBD1 as a possible D gene (5 bases). V was clipped by 3 bases and J by 3 bases, with 14 bases between them. The length of the CDR3 is 15 residues. The germline V gene has CDR1 LNHDA and CDR2 SQIVND (reference sequence). The CDR3 reads CASSIRAPGHYGYTF. DNA for the CDR3: TGTGCCAGTAGTATTCGAGCACCAGGGCACTATGGCTACACCTTC.

This clone was observed at least ten times. The chain recombines TRBV6-4 with TRBJ1-6; 10 bases match TRBD1. J lost 5 bases, V lost 8 bases, and 0 bases had no gene match. Germline values: CDR1 MRHNA, CDR2 SNTAGT. The CDR3 loop spans 13 amino acids. CDR3 residues: CASGTGDNSPLHF. The CDR3 region has the DNA TGTGCCAGCGGGACAGGGGATAATTCACCCCTCCACTTT.